The 3 T cell receptor beta chains presented below share a single source sample, sequenced in a study of shared clonotypes between healthy human individuals. Positively selected for CCR7, the CD45RO-negative cells used as naive CD8 cells excluded terminally differentiated effector memory CD45RA+ cells. Generated by immunoSEQ multiplex PCR, the TCRdb table keeps only in-frame clones and is missing some. Of about 2.1 million clones listed, around 93% were seen once; the top ten hold around 1.7%. Material: naive CD8+ T cells from PBMCs. These receptor sequences come from a young man in good health. Some clones in this sample may be carry-over from other donors' samples.

The rearrangement uses TRBV4-1 and TRBJ2-1, with 8 bases lining up with TRBD1. Germline trimming cut 1 base from V and 12 bases from J; bases unmatched to any gene: 5. The CDR3 covers 13 residues. Germline V gene lookup returns CDR1 MGHRA and CDR2 YSYEKL. CDR3 region: CASSQGRGLGQFF. Written as DNA, the CDR3 is TGCGCCAGCAGCCAAGGCAGGGGGCTGGGGCAGTTCTTC.

This clone was detected a few times. V and J are TRBV9 and TRBJ1-1, with D possibly TRBD1 on 5 matching bases. V was cut by 0 bases and J by 2 bases, with 14 bases left in between. CDR3 length: 16 amino acids. Germline CDR1 is SGDLS and CDR2 is YYNGEE. The CDR3 DNA sequence: TGTGCCAGCAGCGTAGTGGAGCGTGGGACCAACACTGAAGCTTTCTTT. Translated, it gives CASSVVERGTNTEAFF.

The genes are TRBV19 and TRBJ2-3; TRBD2 might be the D (5 bases). Germline assignment: CDR1 LNHDA and CDR2 SQIVND (reference sequence). This CDR3 contains 15 residues. Trimming removed 2 bases from V and 1 base from J, with 10 bases in between. The CDR3 is CASSISGSGTDTQYF. The CDR3 DNA is TGTGCCAGTAGTATATCGGGGAGTGGCACAGATACGCAGTATTTT.